These T cell receptor beta chains were read from a single sample in a study of CD8+ T cells in alopecia areata. TCRdb's table, derived via immunoSEQ multiplex PCR, lists solely in-frame clones and lacks some. This table holds about 210,000 clones, roughly two fifths found once. The sample was CD4+ T cells sorted from blood, taken between weeks 30 and 35, from a patient treated with tofacitinib. These receptors came from a human donor with alopecia areata. Each CDR3 is given without its conserved first and last residue.

TRBV5-1	TRBJ2-7	ASSLEGYEQY
TRBV29-1	TRBJ1-4	SGVTGADEKLF
TRBV10-3	TRBJ2-5	AISVNGEETQY
TRBV29-1	TRBJ1-1	SVDPGNTEAF
TRBV14	TRBJ1-1	ASSQLTGRNEAF
TRBV6-6	TRBJ1-5	ASSYGLPGNQPQH
TRBV6-5	TRBJ2-7	ASSTAGTGIYEQY
TRBV29-1	.	SVALTGAHEQY
TRBV5-1	TRBJ2-4	ASSRTGGENIQY
TRBV6-1	TRBJ1-1	ASSEVGQGNTEAF
TRBV15	TRBJ2-1	ATSRGGFALSLF
TRBV10-3	TRBJ2-7	AISYRLGEQY
TRBV5-1	TRBJ2-3	ASRGSTDTQY
TRBV30	TRBJ1-1	AWSLLTTGTTEAF
TRBV30	TRBJ2-2	AWSALWTSGNTGELF
TRBV5-6	TRBJ1-2	ASSLEMAGGGGYT
TRBV4-1	TRBJ2-3	ASSQGGTVFTDTQY
TRBV7-9	TRBJ2-7	ASSSVPYEQY
TRBV29-1	TRBJ2-6	SVEVSQAANVLT
TRBV21-1	TRBJ1-1	ASTQRGSEAF
TRBV7-6	TRBJ2-7	ASSLDRGYTYEQY
TRBV30	TRBJ2-1	AWRLPTGGNEQF
TRBV10-3	TRBJ2-2	AISVGFTGELF
TRBV19	TRBJ1-2	ASSKGTYGYT
TRBV4-3	TRBJ2-1	ASSQLDLLSYNEQF
TRBV7-9	TRBJ1-1	ASSLAISRNTEAF
TRBV7-2	TRBJ2-3	ASSLGAGPDTQY
TRBV15	TRBJ2-3	ATSTLRESDTQY
TRBV19	TRBJ1-5	ASSGQSNQPQH
TRBV6-5	TRBJ2-6	ASGDSGANVLT
TRBV2	TRBJ2-3	ASSDKLAGDTQY
TRBV4-1	TRBJ2-3	ASSQVTGKIPDTQY
TRBV7-6	TRBJ2-5	ASSIGLKETQY
TRBV30	TRBJ2-3	AWTWDSTDTQY
TRBV2	TRBJ2-7	ASSSQGYEQY
TRBV11-3	TRBJ2-1	ASSLDEGKGSEGYNEQF
TRBV29-1	TRBJ1-1	SASLSGWGRNTEAF
TRBV27	TRBJ1-6	ASSQKPGVSPLH
TRBV29-1	TRBJ2-1	SLSRDRGLHEQF
TRBV5-4	TRBJ2-2	ASSSQETSGELF
TRBV5-6	TRBJ2-1	ASSFFAGAYNEQF
TRBV7-8	TRBJ2-1	ASSLGLAGYNEQF
TRBV5-1	TRBJ2-3	ASSMRASGSTDTQY
TRBV25-1	TRBJ1-1	ASRDLAEAF
TRBV9	TRBJ2-3	ASSVGGTKKADTQY
TRBV9	TRBJ2-7	ASSVGSTVLRHEQY
TRBV28	TRBJ1-2	ASSLYPLKDLYGYT
TRBV30	TRBJ1-4	AWSVSPSGEKLF
TRBV7-9	TRBJ1-6	ASSLGRENSPLH
TRBV6-5	TRBJ2-5	ASSYASKVIETQY
TRBV30	TRBJ2-1	AWRWTSGGHNEQF
TRBV2	TRBJ2-7	ASSEVEQY
TRBV21-1	TRBJ2-7	ASSDRLPSYEQY
TRBV18	TRBJ2-5	ASSPNGLQETQY
TRBV6-5	TRBJ1-1	ASSYGRRADFHEAF